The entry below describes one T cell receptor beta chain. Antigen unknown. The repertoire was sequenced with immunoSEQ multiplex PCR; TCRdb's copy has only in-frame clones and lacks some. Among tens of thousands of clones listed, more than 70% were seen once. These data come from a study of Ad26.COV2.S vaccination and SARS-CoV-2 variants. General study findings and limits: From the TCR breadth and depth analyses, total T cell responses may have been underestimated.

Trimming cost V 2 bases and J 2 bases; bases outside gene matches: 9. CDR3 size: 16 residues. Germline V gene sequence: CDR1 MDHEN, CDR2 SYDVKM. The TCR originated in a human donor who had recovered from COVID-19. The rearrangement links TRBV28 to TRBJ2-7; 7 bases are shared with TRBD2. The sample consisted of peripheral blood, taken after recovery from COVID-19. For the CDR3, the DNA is TGTGCCAGCAGTTTAACGACTAGCCGCGAAACCTACGAGCAGTACTTC. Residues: CASSLTTSRETYEQYF.